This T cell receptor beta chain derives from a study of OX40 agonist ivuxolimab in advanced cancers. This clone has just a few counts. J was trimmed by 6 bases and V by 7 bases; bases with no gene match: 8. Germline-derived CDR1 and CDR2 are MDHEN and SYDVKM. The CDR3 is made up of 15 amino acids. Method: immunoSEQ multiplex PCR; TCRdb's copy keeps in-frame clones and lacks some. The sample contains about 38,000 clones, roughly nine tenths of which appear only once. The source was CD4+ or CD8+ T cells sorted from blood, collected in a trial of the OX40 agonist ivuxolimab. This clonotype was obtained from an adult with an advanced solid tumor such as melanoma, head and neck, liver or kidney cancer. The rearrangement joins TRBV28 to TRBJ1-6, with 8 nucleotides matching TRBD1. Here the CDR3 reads CASTRGRGPNSPLHF. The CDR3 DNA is TGTGCCAGCACTCGAGGCAGGGGGCCTAATTCACCCCTCCACTTT.